Following are 14 T cell receptor beta chains from one sample sequenced in a study of blood T cell repertoires in COVID-19 (TCRdb year 2020). The receptor library was made with the immunoSEQ multiplex PCR assay. TCRdb carries this immuneACCESS record with in-frame sequences only. Its versions omit some clonotypes, under half of them owing to an unresolved V gene in the studies checked, with the rest unexplained. In all, the sample holds about 230,000 clones, and just over 85% of those were seen once. The top ten clones comprise around a tenth of the sample. The sequenced sample was peripheral blood. The receptor source for this set is a man aged 45-65 years with COVID-19, enrolled during active disease.

The chain is built from TRBV30 and TRBJ2-3; D possibly corresponds to TRBD2 (5 bases). The V gene lost 7 bases and the J gene lost 2 bases, with 16 bases spanning the gap. The CDR3 is 14 residues long. Germline V gives CDR1 GTSNPN, CDR2 SVGIG (reference sequence). CDR3 region: CALTRGLSTDTQYF. The CDR3 bases are TGTGCCTTGACCCGAGGACTCTCCACAGATACGCAGTATTTT.

The chain carries TRBV7-9 and TRBJ1-1; possible D gene TRBD1, 5 bases. This CDR3 spans 16 amino acids. V gave up 5 bases and J gave up 2 bases, with 18 bases separating them. From germline, CDR1 is SEHNR and CDR2 FQNEAQ (reference sequence). CDR3 amino acids: CASSHFGAGGNTEAFF. CDR3 in DNA: TGTGCCAGCAGCCATTTTGGGGCAGGCGGAAACACTGAAGCTTTCTTT.

This clone was detected only once. The J gene is TRBJ2-7, the V gene TRBV6-5; no firm D call. Germline V gene data show CDR1 as MNHEY and CDR2 as SVGAGI. V gave up 7 bases and J gave up 4 bases, with 5 bases separating them. This CDR3 is 10 amino acids long. The CDR3 sequence is CASKLYEQYF. The DNA for the CDR3 is TGTGCCAGCAAACTATACGAGCAGTACTTC.

The chain joins TRBV6-2 or TRBV6-3 to TRBJ2-1, with 9 bases identical to TRBD1. The germline gives CDR1 MNHEY, CDR2 SVGEGT. The CDR3 consists of 15 residues. V shed 2 bases, J shed 12 bases, and the junction held 11 bases outside the gene matches. The CDR3 nucleotides read TGTGCCAGCAGTTACCGGGACAGGGCGCCCAAGGGGCAGTTCTTC. Amino acid sequence: CASSYRDRAPKGQFF.

This rearrangement joins TRBV19 to TRBJ2-7; 8 positions agree with TRBD2. Germline lookup yields CDR1 LNHDA and CDR2 SQIVND (reference sequence). The CDR3 spans 14 residues. V trimming: 3 bases; J trimming: 2 bases; junction bases outside the gene matches: 3. CDR3 residues: CASSIMRGAYEQYF. CDR3 nucleotides: TGTGCCAGTAGTATTATGCGGGGGGCCTACGAGCAGTACTTC.

This clone was detected a few times. This specimen includes other DNA sequences encoding the same CDR3. The CDR3 sequence is CASSWTSRNEQFF. Here the CDR3 DNA reads TGTGCCAGCAGCTGGACTAGCCGCAATGAGCAGTTCTTC. V and J are TRBV6-2 or TRBV6-3 and TRBJ2-1; TRBD2 aligns across 8 bases. The ends lost 6 bases at V and 6 bases at J; junction bases unmatched: 4. The germline CDR1 and CDR2 sequences are MNHEY and SVGEGT. The CDR3 is 13 amino acids.

This clone was picked up a small number of times. The V and J genes are TRBV11-2 and TRBJ1-1; perhaps TRBD1 as D (5 bases). Germline assignment: CDR1 SGHAT and CDR2 FQNNGV. V lost 0 bases, J lost 7 bases, and 12 bases lay in between. The CDR3 sequence is 14 residues long. For the CDR3, the DNA is TGTGCCAGCAGCTTAGATCGGGGGACTCTTGAAGCTTTCTTT. As protein: CASSLDRGTLEAFF.

The count of this clone is one. The CDR3 region is CASSMIGDFYSNQPQHF. CDR3 DNA: TGTGCCAGTAGTATGATAGGGGACTTTTATAGCAATCAGCCCCAGCATTTT. V is TRBV19 and J is TRBJ1-5; D might be TRBD1 (5 bases). Trimming cost V 3 bases and J 0 bases, with 15 bases left between them. This CDR3 comprises 17 residues. The germline gives CDR1 LNHDA, CDR2 SQIVND (reference sequence).

The rearrangement links TRBV9 to TRBJ1-2; TRBD1 matches 8 bases. This CDR3 contains 17 residues. J was trimmed by 4 bases and V by 4 bases; bases with no gene match: 15. Germline loops: CDR1 SGDLS, CDR2 YYNGEE. The DNA for the CDR3 is TGTGCCAGCAGCCCCCGGGCTTTGGACAGGGCAGGCTATGGCTACACCTTC. Protein: CASSPRALDRAGYGYTF. Combining the CDR3 with reference TRBV9 and TRBJ1-2 gives the whole variable domain DSGVTQTPKHLITATGQRVTLRCSPRSGDLSVYWYQQSLDQGLQFLIQYYNGEERAKGNILERFSAQQFPDLHSELNLSSLELGDSALYFCASSPRALDRAGYGYTFGSGTRLTVV.

V gene TRBV7-9 combines with J gene TRBJ1-6; 12 bases agree with TRBD1. Trimming took 0 bases from V and 14 from J; bases not matched to a gene: 8. Germline V gives CDR1 SEHNR, CDR2 FQNEAQ (reference sequence). The CDR3 length is 16 residues. The CDR3 DNA follows: TGTGCCAGCAGCTTAGCAAAGGGACAGGGGGCCTTCACCCTCCACTTT. Encoded protein: CASSLAKGQGAFTLHF.

The V gene is TRBV10-1, the J gene TRBJ2-2; 14 nucleotides align to TRBD2. The CDR3 is made up of 18 amino acids. Trimming cost V 2 bases and J 0 bases; bases outside gene matches: 2. Germline CDR1 and CDR2: WNHNN and SYGVQD (reference sequence). CDR3 sequence reads: CASSEPGLAGANTGELFF. CDR3 bases: TGCGCCAGCAGTGAGCCGGGACTAGCGGGAGCGAACACCGGGGAGCTGTTTTTT.

This sequence joins TRBV9 and TRBJ2-3; TRBD1 aligns across 8 bases. This CDR3 region has 16 residues. Germline values: CDR1 SGDLS, CDR2 YYNGEE. The trim removed 2 bases at V and 3 bases at J, leaving 8 bases unmatched. In DNA, the CDR3 is TGTGCCAGCAGCGTTCTGCAGGGGGCGCTGACAGATACGCAGTATTTT. This translates into CASSVLQGALTDTQYF.

This chain uses TRBV9 with TRBJ2-7, with 12 positions matching TRBD1. This CDR3 contains 17 residues. Germline CDR1 SGDLS, CDR2 YYNGEE. V was pared by 4 bases and J by 1 base, with 9 bases of the junction left unmatched. In DNA form, the CDR3 reads TGTGCCAGCAGCCCGGGGACAGGGGGCGCTTTATCCTACGAGCAGTACTTC. Translated, it gives CASSPGTGGALSYEQYF.

The V call is TRBV7-9, the J call TRBJ2-3; D unresolved. Germline CDR1 is SEHNR and CDR2 is FQNEAQ (reference sequence). The V and J ends lost 2 bases and 8 bases respectively, with 14 bases between them. This CDR3 is built from 14 residues. DNA for the CDR3: TGTGCCAGCAGCTTAAAACTGGTCCAAAGTACGCAGTATTTT. Translation: CASSLKLVQSTQYF. Supplemented by reference TRBV7-9 and TRBJ2-3, the full variable domain reads DTGVSQNPRHKITKRGQNVTFRCDPISEHNRLYWYRQTLGQGPEFLTYFQNEAQLEKSRLLSDRFSAERPKGSFSTLEIQRTEQGDSAMYLCASSLKLVQSTQYFGPGTRLTVL.